This TCR beta chain was identified in a study of breast tumors, draining lymph nodes, adjacent tissues. Study results and limitations: Tumor and nontumor repertoires were significantly more similar in luminal-like than in basal-like breast cancer. Findings are consistent with lymph node origin and intratumoral expansion of most tumor T cells. Tumors had less TCR diversity than lymph nodes, more than nontumor tissue. The lymph node origin of tumor T cells was framed as consistent with a hypothesis, not demonstrated.

Samples came from axillary lymph nodes draining the breast cancer. The CDR3 has 23 amino acids. Germline V gives CDR1 MGHRA, CDR2 YSYEKL. J lost 8 bases, V lost 1 base, and 23 bases had no gene match. One entry per CDR3 protein, called by TCRdb with MiXCR from the multiplex PCR reads. The table lists around 140,000 distinct CDR3 sequences, around 22% of them singletons. This clonotype was observed a few times. Its specificity is unknown. The clonotype originates from a female donor with breast cancer. Some clones in this sample may be carry-over from other donors' samples. The chain uses TRBV4-1 and TRBJ2-1; 16 bases are shared with TRBD2. Sequencing used axillary lymph node tissue. CDR3 loop: CASSQGGTAGTSGRGGLYDEQFF. The CDR3 DNA follows: TGCGCCAGCAGCCAAGGAGGAACAGCCGGGACTAGCGGGAGGGGGGGACTTTACGATGAGCAGTTCTTC.